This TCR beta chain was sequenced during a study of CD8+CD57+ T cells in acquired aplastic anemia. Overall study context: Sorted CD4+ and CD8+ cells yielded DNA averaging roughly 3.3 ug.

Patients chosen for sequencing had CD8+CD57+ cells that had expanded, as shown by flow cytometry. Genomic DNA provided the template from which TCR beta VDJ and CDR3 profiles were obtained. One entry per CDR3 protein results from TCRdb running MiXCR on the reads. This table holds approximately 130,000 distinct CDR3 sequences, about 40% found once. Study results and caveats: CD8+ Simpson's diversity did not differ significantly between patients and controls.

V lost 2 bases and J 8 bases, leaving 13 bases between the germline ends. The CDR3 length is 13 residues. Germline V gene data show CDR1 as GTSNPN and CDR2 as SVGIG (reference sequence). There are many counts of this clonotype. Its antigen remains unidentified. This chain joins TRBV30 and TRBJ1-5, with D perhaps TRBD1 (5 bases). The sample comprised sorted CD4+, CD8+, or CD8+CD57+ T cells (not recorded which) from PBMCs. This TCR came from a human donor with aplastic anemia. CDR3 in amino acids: CAWSRQGLEPQHF. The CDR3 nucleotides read TGTGCCTGGAGTCGGCAGGGCCTGGAGCCCCAGCATTTT.